This is a list of T cell receptor beta chains from one sample in a study of cytomegalovirus exposure and HLA in healthy donors. Assay: immunoSEQ multiplex PCR; the TCRdb copy retains only in-frame clones and omits some. Here the sample spans 120,000 or so clones, approximately 91% being singletons. The sequencing sample was made of PBMCs. The receptor source for this set is a man aged 18 to 35 in good health and CMV-seropositive. Both conserved end residues are part of each CDR3. Each record gives: J gene, CDR3 length, V gene, D gene, CDR3 protein. A D gene is named only where the DNA matches it firmly.

TRBJ2-3,11,TRBV27,NA,CASSNTDTQYF
TRBJ1-5,16,TRBV6-6,TRBD1,CASSYSTGGINQPQHF
TRBJ2-1,13,TRBV29-1,TRBD1,CSAGGQGNNEQFF
TRBJ1-1,15,TRBV5-4,NA,CASSLRRERNTEAFF
TRBJ1-1,14,TRBV7-2,NA,CASSPRQPNTEAFF
TRBJ2-5,14,TRBV6-5,NA,CASSYSGKGETQYF
TRBJ1-2,14,TRBV13,NA,CASSVQGSSYGYTF
TRBJ2-5,15,TRBV2,TRBD2,CASSVNSGYQETQYF
TRBJ1-1,16,TRBV2,NA,CASRLGGRLPRGEAFF
TRBJ2-3,16,TRBV27,NA,CASSLTPRSITDTQYF
TRBJ2-2,16,TRBV5-1,NA,CASSLGQAINTGELFF
TRBJ1-5,20,TRBV27,TRBD1,CASSLSPGQGRYKVGQPQHF
TRBJ2-1,16,TRBV7-9,NA,CASSPPLAGTGHEQFF
TRBJ2-1,17,TRBV7-2,TRBD2,CASSLEPGGFIDNEQFF
TRBJ1-2,12,TRBV11-2,NA,CASSLSGDGYTF
TRBJ2-3,15,TRBV5-1,TRBD2,CASSLLAGGGDTQYF
TRBJ1-6,15,TRBV7-2,NA,CASTLVPRSGSPLHF
TRBJ2-1,15,TRBV4-3,NA,CASSQDRGSYNEQFF
TRBJ2-3,14,TRBV28,TRBD2,CANPLAGISDTQYF
TRBJ1-5,17,TRBV2,TRBD1,CASSGPTGTGVSQPQHF
TRBJ2-7,11,TRBV11-2,NA,CASSLLNEQYF
TRBJ1-1,15,TRBV7-9,NA,CASSLGHRVGTEAFF
TRBJ1-2,11,TRBV20-1,TRBD1,CSPGTDYGYTF
TRBJ2-3,14,TRBV6-5,TRBD2,CASTSGGPTDTQYF
TRBJ1-1,14,TRBV6-5,NA,CASSRGRVNTEAFF
TRBJ1-2,16,TRBV11-2,TRBD1,CASSLGGRTGFHGYTF
TRBJ2-7,14,TRBV6-1,TRBD1,CASSEVQGAYEQYF
TRBJ1-3,16,TRBV29-1,TRBD1,CSVVVIQGNRGNTIYF
TRBJ1-5,16,TRBV7-9,TRBD1,CASSLGTGRRNQPQHF
TRBJ1-6,15,TRBV6-5,NA,CASSYSGRLNSPLHF
TRBJ2-7,11,TRBV12-5,NA,CASGFRYEQYF
TRBJ1-5,13,TRBV6-5,TRBD1,CASNQGEGQPQHF
TRBJ2-4,15,TRBV4-3,TRBD2,CASSPYTSGQNIQYF
TRBJ2-1,15,TRBV11-3,NA,CASSLEGQPPNEQFF
TRBJ1-4,15,TRBV5-1,NA,CASSTTGSTNEKLFF
TRBJ1-6,15,TRBV27,TRBD1,CASSIEQGLNSPLHF
TRBJ1-2,13,TRBV30,NA,CAWRWAGDYGYTF
TRBJ2-5,14,TRBV5-4,TRBD1,CASRRDRGPWEQYF
TRBJ2-7,13,TRBV27,NA,CASSFRGDPEQYF
TRBJ1-1,14,TRBV7-2,NA,CASGRPGGNTEAFF
TRBJ2-2,16,TRBV19,TRBD1,CASSFKGQGGTGELFF
TRBJ1-3,15,TRBV7-2,NA,CASSFSRGTGNTIYF
TRBJ2-5,14,TRBV29-1,NA,CSAGLPNHRGTQYF
TRBJ2-5,13,TRBV6-5,NA,CASSYEGEETQYF
TRBJ1-2,17,TRBV5-4,TRBD1,CASSLEWTGGLGYGYTF
TRBJ2-7,14,TRBV16,TRBD1,CASSQGTGVGEQYF
TRBJ1-5,15,TRBV19,NA,CASKPGIVPNQPQHF